Described below is a single T cell receptor (beta chain) sequence and its context. The sample is drawn from a study of somatic mutations in cytotoxic T cells in rheumatoid arthritis. Across the whole study: Certain V beta antibody-stained T-cell populations, V beta1+ cells sequenced for TCRB among them, were flow-sorted to nearly 100% purity.

Data came from immunoSEQ multiplex PCR; TCRdb stores just in-frame clones and leaves some out. Among 15,000 to 20,000 clones listed, more than 60% were seen once. Germline CDR1 SGHVS, CDR2 FNYEAQ. This CDR3 has 15 amino acids. V lost 0 bases, J lost 7 bases, and 12 bases lay in between. This TCR came from an adult with rheumatoid arthritis. The source material was CD8+ T cells sorted from blood. The chain links TRBV7-6 to TRBJ2-2; maybe TRBD1 (5 bases). This chain's CDR3 is CASSLASRDGGELFF. The CDR3 DNA is TGTGCCAGCAGCTTAGCTTCCAGGGATGGCGGGGAGCTGTTTTTT.